Listed here are 10 T cell receptor beta chains from one sample, sequenced in a study of shared clonotypes between healthy human individuals. The method was immunoSEQ multiplex PCR; TCRdb's version includes in-frame clones alone and lacks a portion of them. The sample lists 550,000 to 800,000 clones, approximately 79% occurring once. Sample: memory CD4+ T cells sorted from blood. Stated subset: CD45RA-negative fraction. The receptors derive from a woman between 25 and 40 years old in good health.

This clone appeared once. The rearrangement joins TRBV7-5 to TRBJ2-7; TRBD2 reflects the table's D call only, with no check against the DNA. TRBV7-5 is a recognized pseudogene. CDR3 length equals 11 residues. CDR3 residues: CVRSYANGQYF. CDR3 sequence (DNA): TGTGTCAGAAGCTACGCTAACGGGCAGTACTTC.

This clone appeared once. The V gene is TRBV5-6, the J gene TRBJ2-7; D may be TRBD1 or TRBD2 (5 bases each). The ends were cut back, 3 bases at V and 6 bases at J, with 19 bases in the middle. Per germline, CDR1 SGHDT and CDR2 YYEEEE. CDR3 size: 15 residues. CDR3 loop: CASSSGTEEPSEQYF. CDR3 nucleotide sequence: TGTGCCAGCAGCTCCGGGACCGAGGAGCCCTCCGAGCAGTACTTC.

The V call is TRBV2, the J call TRBJ2-3; 10 positions agree with TRBD2. CDR1 and CDR2 (germline): SNHLY, FYNNEI. V shed 10 bases, J shed 0 bases, and the junction held 16 bases outside the gene matches. The CDR3 is made up of 18 amino acids. CDR3 sequence (DNA): TGTGCCAAAACCCGTCTGGGGCTAGCGGGGGCAAGCACAGATACGCAGTATTTT. This encodes CAKTRLGLAGASTDTQYF.

This sequence joins TRBV5-1 and TRBJ2-2; the D gene is possibly TRBD1 (5 bases). V shed 2 bases and J shed 6 bases, with 8 bases lying between them. There are 13 residues in the CDR3. Germline values: CDR1 SGHRS, CDR2 YFSETQ. The CDR3 coding sequence is TGCGCCAGCAGCTTCCAGGGCCCCGGGGAGCTGTTTTTT. Protein sequence: CASSFQGPGELFF.

Only a few counts were recorded for this clone. The chain employs TRBV29-1 and TRBJ1-2, with D possibly matching TRBD1 (6 bases). Germline V gene sequence: CDR1 SQVTM, CDR2 ANQGSEA. The CDR3 is made up of 13 amino acids. The germline V and J ends were trimmed by 4 bases and 7 bases, with 16 bases remaining between them. Written as DNA, the CDR3 is TGCAGCGTTGTAAAGGGGGGGGAGAGTGGCTACACCTTC. Protein product: CSVVKGGESGYTF. The full variable domain, with the rest looked up from reference TRBV29-1 and TRBJ1-2, is SAVISQKPSRDICQRGTSLTIQCQVDSQVTMMFWYRQQPGQSLTLIATANQGSEATYESGFVIDKFPISRPNLTFSTLTVSNMSPEDSSIYLCSVVKGGESGYTFGSGTRLTVV.

The chain carries TRBV10-3 and TRBJ1-2; maybe TRBD1 (6 bases). V lost 8 bases to trimming and J lost 1 base, with 11 bases between them. CDR1 ENHRY and CDR2 SYGVKD come from the germline V gene. The CDR3 length is 13 residues. CDR3 in DNA: TGTGCCATCCCAGGACAGAATAACTATGGCTACACCTTC. Its protein is CAIPGQNNYGYTF.

As regards this clone: Other DNA variants within this sample encode the same CDR3. V is TRBV18 and J is TRBJ1-1, with a tentative D call TRBD1 (6 bases). The V gene's germline CDR1 is KGHSH and CDR2 LQKENI. CDR3 length equals 14 residues. V was cut by 3 bases and J by 1 base, with 9 bases left in between. The CDR3 coding sequence is TGTGCCAGCTCACCGAGGACAGCGAACACTGAAGCTTTCTTT. This codes for CASSPRTANTEAFF.

The CDR3, as DNA: TGTGCCAGCAGTCTTCGGGTCGGTGGGCAGGGGGTGCAGTTCTTC. It encodes CASSLRVGGQGVQFF. The J gene is TRBJ2-1, the V gene TRBV14; 7 nucleotides agree with TRBD1. The V segment lost 6 bases and the J segment 12 bases; nucleotides outside the gene matches: 17. CDR3 size: 15 residues. Per germline, CDR1 SGHDN and CDR2 FVKESK.

The chain has TRBV4-2 and TRBJ2-1; the D gene is possibly TRBD1 (6 bases). V dropped 2 bases and J dropped 6 bases, with 11 bases sitting between them. CDR1 LGHNA and CDR2 YNFKEQ come from the germline V gene. There are 14 residues in the CDR3. CDR3 sequence reads: CASSQLGAVNEQFF. The CDR3 nucleotides are TGTGCCAGCAGCCAACTGGGGGCCGTCAATGAGCAGTTCTTC.

This clone was counted once. This rearrangement joins TRBV15 to TRBJ2-3; 8 bases agree with TRBD1. The junction had 1 base not matched to a gene; V was cut back by 1 base and J by 1 base. The CDR3 covers 15 residues. From germline, CDR1 is LNHNV and CDR2 YYDKDF (reference sequence). CDR3 nucleotides: TGTGCCACCAGCAGAGTGGGACAGGGCACAGATACGCAGTATTTT. Amino acid sequence: CATSRVGQGTDTQYF.